This T cell receptor (beta chain) was retrieved from a study of blood T cell repertoires in COVID-19. The table came from immunoSEQ multiplex PCR; TCRdb's copy has only in-frame clones and leaves some out. The sample carries 55,000 or so clones, 60% to 85% recorded once. CDR3 length: 15 residues. Germline loops: CDR1 SGHNT, CDR2 YENEEA. V lost 4 bases to trimming and J lost 7 bases; unmatched junction nucleotides: 6. Seattle participants joined during active infection and were tracked over time. The sequencing input was peripheral blood. The chain is built from TRBV11-3 and TRBJ1-6; 8 bases are a match to TRBD1. This sequence was found in a young man with COVID-19, enrolled during active disease. The CDR3 DNA reads as TGTGCCAGCAGCTCCGACAGGGGAGGGAATTCACCCCTCCACTTT. Protein sequence: CASSSDRGGNSPLHF.